These 31 T cell receptor beta chains share one sample of origin, sequenced in a study of radiation and T cells in renal cell carcinoma. Time point indicated: baseline pretreatment blood. The treatment was: 15 Gy SBRT to primary tumor, nephrectomy 4 weeks later. Using immunoSEQ multiplex PCR, the repertoire was profiled, and TCRdb retains in-frame clones only, with some absent. This table has some 150,000 clones, around 78% appearing once. The sample was blood, taken from a patient whose treatment included radiotherapy and nephrectomy. Every receptor here comes from a woman in her forties or fifties with renal cell carcinoma.

The chain carries TRBV19 and TRBJ1-5, with D possibly matching TRBD1 (6 bases). V was cut by 0 bases and J by 6 bases, with 18 bases left in between. The CDR3 spans 17 residues. Germline assignment: CDR1 LNHDA and CDR2 SQIVND (reference sequence). Here the CDR3 reads CASSIDLFTGGGQPQHF. The DNA for the CDR3 is TGTGCCAGTAGTATAGATCTTTTTACCGGAGGGGGTCAGCCCCAGCATTTT.

The DNA of the CDR3 is TGTGCCAGCAGCCCTCTCGGGACTAGCGGGCAAGAGACCCAGTACTTC. It codes for CASSPLGTSGQETQYF. The chain employs TRBV4-2 and TRBJ2-5; 12 bases are shared with TRBD2. Germline CDR1 and CDR2: LGHNA and YNFKEQ. The CDR3 covers 16 residues. V gave up 4 bases and J gave up 2 bases; unmatched junction bases: 5.

This clone was counted many times. This is likely an artifact of a read error, given a far larger clone one base away. At the DNA level, this CDR3 is encoded by other sequences in the same sample as well. The chain joins TRBV5-4 to TRBJ1-6; 10 nucleotides agree with TRBD1. This CDR3 spans 16 amino acids. The germline V gene encodes CDR1 SGHNT and CDR2 YYREEE (reference sequence). Trimming took 4 bases from V and 8 from J; bases not matched to a gene: 9. This chain's CDR3 is CASSQSTGTGDSPLHF. The CDR3, as DNA: TGTGCCAGCAGCCAGAGTACCGGGACAGGGGATTCACCCCTCCACTTT.

The genes are TRBV19 and TRBJ2-6, with D possibly matching TRBD1 (6 bases). Germline assignment: CDR1 LNHDA and CDR2 SQIVND (reference sequence). The CDR3 is 18 amino acids. V was clipped by 6 bases and J by 0 bases, with 18 bases between them. The CDR3 coding sequence is TGTGCCAGTAGACTCACCGAGACAGGCATCTCTGGGGCCAACGTCCTGACTTTC. Its protein is CASRLTETGISGANVLTF.

The genes are TRBV14 and TRBJ1-2; D not resolved. Germline values: CDR1 SGHDN, CDR2 FVKESK. Trimming stripped 1 base from V and 8 bases from J, with 11 bases between. There are 13 residues in the CDR3. Written as DNA, the CDR3 is TGTGCCAGCAGCCAAGGACACCCCCTGGGCTACACCTTC. Its translation is CASSQGHPLGYTF.

The rearrangement links TRBV11-2 to TRBJ1-4, with a tentative D call TRBD1 (5 bases). CDR3 length: 15 residues. CDR1 is SGHAT and CDR2 is FQNNGV in the germline V gene. The V end lost 0 bases, the J end lost 4 bases, and 9 bases lay between the germline ends. The CDR3 protein is CASSLDWQGNEKLFF. In DNA form, the CDR3 reads TGTGCCAGCAGCTTAGATTGGCAGGGTAATGAAAAACTGTTTTTT.

The chain couples TRBV4-3 to TRBJ1-2; possibly TRBD1 for D (5 bases). V shed 0 bases and J shed 2 bases, with 10 bases lying between them. The CDR3 runs 15 residues. The germline V gene encodes CDR1 LGHNA and CDR2 YSLEER. CDR3: CASSQEEGLNYGYTF. CDR3 DNA sequence: TGCGCCAGCAGCCAAGAAGAGGGGTTAAACTATGGCTACACCTTC.

This chain joins TRBV4-3 and TRBJ2-7; tentatively, D is TRBD1 (8 bases). The CDR3 runs to 14 residues. Per germline, CDR1 LGHNA and CDR2 YSLEER. The V end lost 3 bases, the J end lost 6 bases, and 15 bases lay between the germline ends. DNA of the CDR3: TGCGCCAGCAGCCAGGGGGGGACAGGATTCGAGCAGTACTTC. Translation gives CASSQGGTGFEQYF.

The sample holds one count of this clone. The V and J genes are TRBV5-6 and TRBJ1-1; a weak D match, TRBD1 (5 bases). In germline, CDR1 is SGHDT, CDR2 YYEEEE. V was clipped by 3 bases and J by 4 bases, with 13 bases between them. CDR3 length equals 14 residues. In DNA, the CDR3 is TGTGCCAGCAGCTCCAGGGTGGGGGTCACTGAAGCTTTCTTT. Residues: CASSSRVGVTEAFF.

V usage is TRBV5-6 and J usage is TRBJ2-1; no definite D call. Trimming cost V 1 base and J 3 bases, with 14 bases left between them. CDR3 length: 16 amino acids. Germline V gene sequence: CDR1 SGHDT, CDR2 YYEEEE. CDR3 DNA sequence: TGTGCCAGCAGCTTGATTAGCAATGGTGACTACAATGAGCAGTTCTTC. Protein: CASSLISNGDYNEQFF. The entire variable domain, with the rest obtained from reference TRBV5-6 and TRBJ2-1, is as follows: DAGVTQSPTHLIKTRGQQVTLRCSPKSGHDTVSWYQQALGQGPQFIFQYYEEEERQRGNFPDRFSGHQFPNYSSELNVNALLLGDSALYLCASSLISNGDYNEQFFGPGTRLTVL.

The count of this clone is one. The DNA of the CDR3 is TGTGCCAGCAGCTTGGCGGGCAGAACCCGAGGCTACACCTTC. Translating it yields CASSLAGRTRGYTF. The chain is built from TRBV5-6 and TRBJ1-2; D is unresolved. Trimming removed 0 bases at V and 8 bases at J, with 14 bases between. Germline V gene data show CDR1 as SGHDT and CDR2 as YYEEEE. The CDR3 has 14 amino acids.

The V and J genes are TRBV23-1 and TRBJ1-2; D not certain. TRBV23-1 is treated as an ORF (open reading frame) with a function not yet certain. The CDR3 totals 13 residues. The V gene lost 8 bases and the J gene lost 0 bases, with 10 bases spanning the gap. CDR3 residues: CASRRGTNYGYTF. The DNA of the CDR3 is TGCGCCAGCCGCCGTGGTACTAACTATGGCTACACCTTC.

The chain is built from TRBV19 and TRBJ1-5; a weak D match, TRBD1 (5 bases). The germline V gene encodes CDR1 LNHDA and CDR2 SQIVND (reference sequence). The CDR3 totals 15 residues. Trimming cost V 8 bases and J 6 bases, with 20 bases left between them. CDR3 protein: CASWSLTELGQPQHF. The CDR3 bases are TGTGCCAGTTGGTCTTTGACAGAACTAGGTCAGCCCCAGCATTTT. The full variable domain, in which reference TRBV19 and TRBJ1-5 provide the parts outside the CDR3, is DGGITQSPKYLFRKEGQNVTLSCEQNLNHDAMYWYRQDPGQGLRLIYYSQIVNDFQKGDIAEGYSVSREKKESFPLTVTSAQKNPTAFYLCASWSLTELGQPQHFGDGTRLSIL.

This chain links TRBV6-5 with TRBJ2-7, with D perhaps given as TRBD1 or TRBD2 (5 bases each). Per germline, CDR1 MNHEY and CDR2 SVGAGI. Trimming cost V 4 bases and J 4 bases, with 11 bases left between them. CDR3 length: 13 amino acids. In DNA, the CDR3 is TGTGCCAGCAGTTTTCCAGGGACGTACGAGCAGTACTTC. This translates into CASSFPGTYEQYF.

The chain joins TRBV5-1 to TRBJ1-2, with D possibly being TRBD1 (5 bases). Germline V gene sequence: CDR1 SGHRS, CDR2 YFSETQ. The CDR3 is 13 amino acids. V gave up 0 bases and J gave up 8 bases, with 11 bases separating them. CDR3 sequence: CASSLVGVDGYTF. The CDR3, as DNA: TGCGCCAGCAGCTTGGTAGGGGTAGACGGCTACACCTTC.

This sequence joins TRBV25-1 and TRBJ1-2; D ambiguous. The CDR3 spans 15 residues. In germline, CDR1 is MGHDK, CDR2 SYGVNS. V lost 1 base to trimming and J lost 7 bases, with 16 bases between them. The CDR3 DNA reads as TGTGCCAGCAGTGAATTGTCGGGTATAGGGTTTGGCTACACCTTC. This encodes CASSELSGIGFGYTF.

The chain combines TRBV9 with TRBJ1-5; no clear D gene. Germline lookup yields CDR1 SGDLS and CDR2 YYNGEE. This CDR3 is built from 13 residues. V was clipped by 0 bases and J by 7 bases, with 8 bases between them. CDR3 protein: CASSVGEGQPQHF. DNA of the CDR3: TGTGCCAGCAGCGTAGGAGAAGGACAGCCCCAGCATTTT.

In its sample, this clone was seen once. This sequence joins TRBV29-1 and TRBJ1-6; D is uncertain. Per germline, CDR1 SQVTM and CDR2 ANQGSEA. Trimming cost V 4 bases and J 6 bases, with 10 bases left between them. This CDR3 spans 13 amino acids. The CDR3 sequence is CSVAFGVNSPLHF. CDR3 DNA sequence: TGCAGCGTTGCCTTCGGGGTTAATTCACCCCTCCACTTT.

The J gene is TRBJ1-2, the V gene TRBV27; D might be TRBD1 (5 bases). Trimming pared 1 base from V and 4 bases from J, leaving 7 bases between. From germline, CDR1 is MNHEY and CDR2 SMNVEV (reference sequence). The CDR3 length is 13 residues. CDR3 loop: CASSLYQGYGYTF. DNA for the CDR3: TGTGCCAGCAGTTTATACCAGGGCTATGGCTACACCTTC.

The rearrangement links TRBV10-3 to TRBJ1-4; D remains ambiguous. V was shortened by 2 bases and J by 7 bases, with 23 bases between the two germline ends. Germline CDR1 reads ENHRY; CDR2 reads SYGVKD. CDR3 length: 18 amino acids. The CDR3 coding sequence is TGTGCCATCAGTGAGCCCGAAATGTACAGTATAGCGGGTGAAAAACTGTTTTTT. Residues: CAISEPEMYSIAGEKLFF.

The J gene is TRBJ1-1, the V gene TRBV2; D unclear. Germline V lookup: CDR1 SNHLY, CDR2 FYNNEI. The CDR3 covers 14 residues. V lost 3 bases and J 3 bases, leaving 11 bases between the germline ends. In DNA, the CDR3 is TGTGCCAGCAGTGATCTCGTGGCAGACACTGAAGCTTTCTTT. It codes for CASSDLVADTEAFF.

The rearrangement joins TRBV5-1 to TRBJ2-7; 12 bases are a match to TRBD2. The length of the CDR3 is 14 residues. V lost 4 bases and J lost 7; bases outside the gene matches: 6. Germline V lookup: CDR1 SGHRS, CDR2 YFSETQ. In DNA form, the CDR3 reads TGCGCCAGCAGCCCGGCGGGGACTAGCGGGGAGCAGTACTTC. It codes for CASSPAGTSGEQYF.

V and J are TRBV7-9 and TRBJ1-5, with a weak D call TRBD1 (5 bases). CDR1 and CDR2 (germline): SEHNR, FQNEAQ (reference sequence). This CDR3 comprises 14 residues. V was pared by 3 bases and J by 6 bases, with 12 bases between. The CDR3: CASSFGGLIQPQHF. The DNA of the CDR3 is TGTGCCAGCAGCTTTGGGGGGTTAATTCAGCCCCAGCATTTT.

CDR3 residues: CAISEEGNQPQHF. CDR3 nucleotide sequence: TGTGCCATCAGTGAGGAGGGCAATCAGCCCCAGCATTTT. This rearrangement joins TRBV10-3 to TRBJ1-5; D is ambiguous. The CDR3 covers 13 residues. Deletions cut 2 bases from V and 2 bases from J, with 4 bases between. The germline V gene encodes CDR1 ENHRY and CDR2 SYGVKD.

The chain is built from TRBV7-2 and TRBJ2-2; D not certain. V dropped 8 bases and J dropped 4 bases, with 11 bases sitting between them. CDR3 length equals 13 residues. The germline V gene has CDR1 SGHTA and CDR2 FQGNSA. As DNA, the CDR3 is TGTGCCAGCCCCTACCTGCTCACCGGGGAGCTGTTTTTT. It translates to CASPYLLTGELFF. Combining the CDR3 with reference TRBV7-2 and TRBJ2-2 gives the whole variable domain GAGVSQSPSNKVTEKGKDVELRCDPISGHTALYWYRQSLGQGLEFLIYFQGNSAPDKSGLPSDRFSAERTGGSVSTLTIQRTQQEDSAVYLCASPYLLTGELFFGEGSRLTVL.

The chain recombines TRBV4-1 with TRBJ1-5, with D possibly being TRBD1 (6 bases). The germline V gene has CDR1 MGHRA and CDR2 YSYEKL. Trimming removed 1 base at V and 1 base at J, with 8 bases between. CDR3 size: 15 residues. CDR3 DNA sequence: TGCGCCAGCAGCCAAGCCAGGGGAAGCAATCAGCCCCAGCATTTT. Translation gives CASSQARGSNQPQHF.

V usage is TRBV2 and J usage is TRBJ1-6; D remains ambiguous. The CDR3 has 15 residues. V shed 8 bases and J shed 6 bases, with 17 bases lying between them. The germline CDR1 and CDR2 sequences are SNHLY and FYNNEI. Written as DNA, the CDR3 is TGTGCCAGCCTCGGAGAGGTTTCTACTAATTCACCCCTCCACTTT. Amino acids: CASLGEVSTNSPLHF.

This clone was observed a single time. The J gene is TRBJ1-2, the V gene TRBV5-1; 8 bases map to TRBD1. Germline CDR1 SGHRS, CDR2 YFSETQ. With 4 bases clipped from V and 8 bases from J, the junction kept 10 bases outside the gene matches. This CDR3 has 14 amino acids. The CDR3 region has the DNA TGCGCCAGCAGCGGACACCAGGGGGCGCAGGGCTACACCTTC. Protein: CASSGHQGAQGYTF.

The chain carries TRBV25-1 and TRBJ1-4, with D maybe TRBD1 (6 bases). This CDR3 spans 13 amino acids. Trimming shortened V by 2 bases and J by 8 bases, and 9 bases separated the two germline ends. The V gene's germline CDR1 is MGHDK and CDR2 SYGVNS. The CDR3 here is CASSEPDREKLFF. The DNA of the CDR3 is TGTGCCAGCAGTGAACCCGACAGGGAAAAACTGTTTTTT. Full variable domain (missing parts from reference TRBV25-1 and TRBJ1-4): EADIYQTPRYLVIGTGKKITLECSQTMGHDKMYWYQQDPGMELHLIHYSYGVNSTEKGDLSSESTVSRIRTEHFPLTLESARPSHTSQYLCASSEPDREKLFFGSGTQLSVL.

V and J are TRBV30 and TRBJ2-2; possibly TRBD1 for D (6 bases). This CDR3 contains 14 residues. The V end was cut by 2 bases, the J end by 4 bases, with 11 bases between. CDR1 GTSNPN and CDR2 SVGIG come from the germline V gene (reference sequence). CDR3 DNA: TGTGCCTGGAGTACAGGGCGCGTCACCGGGGAGCTGTTTTTT. It yields the protein CAWSTGRVTGELFF.

The chain recombines TRBV4-1 with TRBJ1-6; 10 nucleotides match TRBD1. Losses at the gene ends were 5 bases for V and 10 bases for J; bases not matched to a gene: 8. The CDR3 runs to 15 residues. Germline CDR1 is MGHRA and CDR2 is YSYEKL. CDR3 coding DNA: TGCGCCAGCAGCTCCGACAGGGGGCGAGCATCACCCCTCCACTTT. It is translated as CASSSDRGRASPLHF.